This T cell receptor (beta chain) derives from a study of blood T cell repertoires in COVID-19. In the study overall: Acute-phase and convalescent COVID-19 samples originated in the United States, Italy and Spain. PBMCs, B-cell-depleted T cells, or T cells were the source of the cDNA or gDNA that made up the material.

Data came from immunoSEQ multiplex PCR; TCRdb stores just in-frame clones and leaves some out. In the table there are approximately 190,000 clones, approximately 80% of which are singletons. CDR3 length: 14 residues. V was pared by 7 bases and J by 8 bases, with 8 bases of the junction left unmatched. The germline V gene encodes CDR1 SNHLY and CDR2 FYNNEI. The receptor's source is a woman aged 60-75 years with acute COVID-19. Material for sequencing was PBMCs or T cells enriched from blood (not recorded which). The J gene is TRBJ1-2, the V gene TRBV2; 12 nucleotides align to TRBD1. The chain's CDR3 is CASIRGQGALGYTF. The CDR3 coding sequence is TGTGCCAGCATACGGGGACAGGGGGCTCTGGGCTACACCTTC.